Each of the 15 T cell receptor beta chains below was sequenced from the same sample in a study of blood T cell repertoires in COVID-19 (dated by TCRdb to about 2020). The library was prepared using the immunoSEQ multiplex PCR assay. The immuneACCESS repertoire file appears here via TCRdb, limited to in-frame rearrangements. These files lack a portion of the clones; in checked studies, under half of the deficit traces to unresolved V genes, and the cause of the others is not known. The sample table holds over 55,000 clones, of which 75% to 85% were seen once. The top ten hold 10% of the sample. The sample taken for sequencing was peripheral blood. The origin of the receptors is a man aged 45-60 years with COVID-19, enrolled during active disease.

The chain has TRBV6-2 or TRBV6-3 and TRBJ2-1, with 9 positions matching TRBD2. This CDR3 has 14 amino acids. The ends lost 7 bases at V and 9 bases at J; junction bases unmatched: 10. CDR1 is MNHEY, CDR2 SVGEGT, per germline. The CDR3 here is CASIPGGLAGEQFF. CDR3 nucleotide sequence: TGTGCCAGCATCCCCGGGGGACTAGCCGGTGAGCAGTTCTTC.

The rearrangement links TRBV11-3 to TRBJ2-5, with D possibly matching TRBD2 (7 bases). V was cut by 5 bases and J by 4 bases, with 17 bases left in between. Per germline, CDR1 SGHNT and CDR2 YENEEA. This CDR3 is 15 amino acids long. The CDR3 loop is CASSETQGGGETQYF. CDR3 nucleotides: TGTGCCAGCAGCGAAACTCAGGGAGGGGGAGAGACCCAGTACTTC.

This chain connects TRBV2 to TRBJ2-1, with D possibly matching TRBD2 (6 bases). Germline CDR1 is SNHLY and CDR2 is FYNNEI. V lost 6 bases, J lost 6 bases, and 15 bases lay in between. The CDR3 consists of 14 residues. As DNA, the CDR3 is TGTGCCAGCAGGGGCGGGACGCGGAGCAATGAGCAGTTCTTC. This encodes CASRGGTRSNEQFF.

The chain carries TRBV12-3 or TRBV12-4 and TRBJ2-1, with D possibly matching TRBD2 (6 bases). Trimming cost V 3 bases and J 12 bases, with 9 bases left between them. The CDR3 spans 11 residues. CDR3 loop: CASSLREAQFF. The CDR3 nucleotides read TGTGCCAGCAGTTTGCGGGAAGCGCAGTTCTTC.

Comments on this clone: Germline is not matched at one junction end, which may reflect a read error. The chain is built from TRBV24-1 and TRBJ1-5; D not resolved. Germline CDR1 and CDR2: KGHDR and SFDVKD. This CDR3 has 11 residues. The CDR3 reads CATSDRQRQHF. CDR3 in DNA: TGTGCCACCAGTGATCGGCAGCGCCAGCATTTT.

The V gene is TRBV14, the J gene TRBJ2-7; 9 bases fit TRBD2. Trimming at V came to 3 bases and at J to 7 bases, leaving 7 bases not matched to a gene. Germline V lookup: CDR1 SGHDN, CDR2 FVKESK. This CDR3 contains 14 residues. CDR3: CASSQGLASGEQYF. The DNA for the CDR3 is TGTGCCAGCAGCCAGGGACTAGCTTCTGGGGAGCAGTACTTC.

This chain links TRBV6-6 with TRBJ2-5; D remains ambiguous. This CDR3 comprises 12 residues. V shed 8 bases and J shed 5 bases, with 12 bases lying between them. Germline V gene data show CDR1 as MNHNY and CDR2 as SVGAGI (reference sequence). Here the CDR3 DNA reads TGTGCCAGCGAAAATTCACTGGAGACCCAGTACTTC. Its protein is CASENSLETQYF.

The chain couples TRBV2 to TRBJ2-7; maybe TRBD2 (5 bases). The V and J ends lost 5 bases and 7 bases respectively, with 9 bases between them. CDR1 is SNHLY and CDR2 is FYNNEI in the germline V gene. There are 11 residues in the CDR3. CDR3 nucleotides: TGTGCCAGCAGTATCAGGACTGAGCAGTACTTC. This codes for CASSIRTEQYF.

V and J are TRBV7-8 and TRBJ1-1; 9 bases are a match to TRBD1. This CDR3 has 12 residues. Germline CDR1 SGHVS, CDR2 FQNEAQ. V lost 5 bases to trimming and J lost 11 bases; unmatched junction nucleotides: 6. CDR3 sequence (DNA): TGTGCCAGCAGCGACGACAGGGGGAGGGCTTTCTTT. It specifies CASSDDRGRAFF. The complete variable domain, with remaining parts taken from reference TRBV7-8 and TRBJ1-1, reads GAGVSQSPRYKVAKRGQDVALRCDPISGHVSLFWYQQALGQGPEFLTYFQNEAQLDKSGLPSDRFFAERPEGSVSTLKIQRTQQEDSAVYLCASSDDRGRAFFGQGTRLTVV.

This clone came up once. The chain employs TRBV5-5 and TRBJ1-4; D is ambiguous. Per germline, CDR1 SGHKS and CDR2 YYEKEE (reference sequence). CDR3 length: 13 residues. Deletions cut 2 bases from V and 5 bases from J, with 7 bases between. CDR3 loop: CASSLWENEKLFF. CDR3 nucleotides: TGTGCCAGCAGCTTATGGGAGAATGAAAAACTGTTTTTT.

The CDR3: CASSPSRGNQPQHF. CDR3 nucleotide sequence: TGTGCCAGCTCACCAAGCCGGGGGAATCAGCCCCAGCATTTT. V and J are TRBV18 and TRBJ1-5, with TRBD1 as a possible D gene (5 bases). The CDR3 is 14 amino acids. Germline CDR1 and CDR2: KGHSH and LQKENI. V lost 2 bases, J lost 4 bases, and 9 bases lay in between.

This rearrangement joins TRBV2 to TRBJ1-3; D gene ambiguous. The CDR3 loop spans 13 amino acids. The V and J ends lost 5 bases and 1 base respectively, with 6 bases between them. CDR1 and CDR2 (germline): SNHLY, FYNNEI. The CDR3 loop reads CASSTVSGNTIYF. The CDR3, as DNA: TGTGCCAGCAGTACAGTATCTGGAAACACCATATATTTT.

CDR3 bases: TGTGCCAGCAGCTTGAGACAGTATAATGAAGCTTTCTTT. Protein product: CASSLRQYNEAFF. The chain carries TRBV5-8 and TRBJ1-1; a weak D match, TRBD1 (5 bases). Trimming pared 1 base from V and 7 bases from J, leaving 11 bases between. CDR3 length: 13 amino acids. Germline values: CDR1 SGHTS, CDR2 YDEGEE.

V is TRBV4-1 and J is TRBJ2-4; 7 bases agree with TRBD2. V lost 0 bases, J lost 4 bases, and 6 bases stayed unmatched. Germline CDR1 and CDR2: MGHRA and YSYEKL. CDR3 length: 16 amino acids. DNA for the CDR3: TGCGCCAGCAGCCAAGATCCGGGGAGGGAGAAAAACATTCAGTACTTC. This gives the protein CASSQDPGREKNIQYF.

The genes are TRBV7-2 and TRBJ2-4; tentative D call: TRBD2 (6 bases). CDR1 is SGHTA, CDR2 FQGNSA, per germline. V was cut by 2 bases and J by 8 bases, with 13 bases left in between. The CDR3 covers 14 residues. The CDR3 nucleotides are TGTGCCAGCAGCTTAACCGGGACTTCCCACATTCAGTACTTC. Translated, it gives CASSLTGTSHIQYF.